One TCR beta chain is described in this entry. Authors' processing steps: Researchers report that nucleated cell counts were estimated from reference gene primer amplification. Some clones are missing from TCRdb's copy, which holds only in-frame ones; the method was immunoSEQ multiplex PCR. V and J calls and clone size are copied from that table; D and trimming were computed from the DNA. Among roughly 250,000 clones listed, over 75% were seen once. The CDR3 consists of 12 residues. Germline V CDR1 and CDR2: SGHTA, FQGTGA. The V end was cut by 3 bases, the J end by 0 bases, with 3 bases between. The sample belongs to a study of blood T cell repertoires in COVID-19. Study information: The United States, Italy and Spain supplied acute and convalescent COVID-19 samples. PBMCs, B-cell-depleted T cells, or T cells were the source of the cDNA or gDNA that made up the material.

The sequence derives from a woman aged 45-65 years with acute or convalescent COVID-19. Sequencing was done on a sample of peripheral blood. The chain joins TRBV7-3 to TRBJ2-7, with no clear D. The chain's CDR3 is CASSLSSYEQYF. The CDR3 coding sequence is TGTGCCAGCAGCTTGAGCTCCTACGAGCAGTACTTC.